These T cell receptor beta chains were read from a single sample in a study of tumor-infiltrating lymphocytes in localized non-small cell lung cancer. This table comes from immunoSEQ multiplex PCR, and its TCRdb copy is limited to in-frame clones, with some not included. This sample has 11,000 or so clones, with 80% to 90% found just once. Sequences were obtained from uninvolved lung tissue not adjacent to the tumor. These receptors all come from a human donor with non-small cell lung cancer. CDR3s include the opening cysteine and the closing phenylalanine or tryptophan.

v_call cdr3_aa
TRBV30 CAWAVAGEQYF
TRBV9 CASSVEPARVNTEAFF
TRBV7-9 CASQPGQGIGNTIYF
TRBV6-1 CASSEWGAPENSPLHF
TRBV9 CASRQGGFSTEAFF
TRBV14 CASSHSGMNTEAFF
TRBV6-1 CATAPGSSYNSPLHF
TRBV27 CASTGGSGNTIYF
TRBV11-1 CASSATGETQYF
TRBV5-4 CASSLALGSRKYF
TRBV14 CASSPLQGETQYF
TRBV4-2 CASSQTGHYEQYF
TRBV29-1 CSAVDPRSGNTIYF
TRBV6-1 CASISASGNTIYF
TRBV18 CASSPIKDTQYF
TRBV10-2 CASSETRGTEAFF
TRBV7-6 CASSLVGGQVGEKLFF
TRBV5-1 CASSLVPDSSSYEQYF
TRBV6-1 CASSELAGGPNEQFF
TRBV6-5 CASSSTGVRNSPLHF
TRBV19 CASSNTGRGYTF
TRBV4-3 CASSQDSSGIQYF
TRBV6-1 CASSGTGIAYNEQFF
TRBV5-1 CASSPKDTGELFF
TRBV6-4 CASSDTSGTGSETQYF
TRBV11-3 CASSLVSGHLNEQFF
TRBV4-1 CASSQDFLAGLGTQYF
TRBV6-1 CASSEGTRMNTEAFF
TRBV7-2 CASSPGEGTQYF
TRBV7-8 CASSLEGWVGTGANVLTF
TRBV5-6 CASSLKEGWETQYF
TRBV6-5 CASSTTGNTEAFF
TRBV25-1 CASSGQEWSTGELFF
TRBV9 CASGDRGTDTQYF
TRBV5-1 CASSPGWSSYNEQFF
TRBV5-1 CASSPEWTATATNEKLFF
TRBV7-6 CASSPRQANSPLHF
TRBV19 CASSLGGAGGNYGYTF
TRBV7-9 CASSPAFSMNTEAFF
TRBV2 CASSGQGPPYGYTF
TRBV5-1 CASRFDTGTQYF
TRBV25-1 CASSGYNIQYF
TRBV7-2 CASSLGARARETQYF
TRBV30 CAWSRVDNQPQHF
TRBV10-3 CAISELATLNEQFF
TRBV12-5 CASGTPTGGKQNTEAFF
TRBV10-2 CASSRGPDGNTIYF
TRBV6-6 CASRDSGLGNGYTF
TRBV10-3 CAISEIMGGPTEAFF
TRBV19 CASSIAPGNYGYTF
TRBV5-1 CASSAQGIEQYF
TRBV7-2 CASSTLGQGRTGYTF
TRBV7-8 CASSLDYQPQHF
TRBV7-2 CASSLDRGTTDTQYF
TRBV7-2 CASSLAVAGGRDTQYF
TRBV9 CASSVVGNTDTQYF
TRBV7-7 CAVQDRVRGNTIYF
TRBV29-1 CSVATGGNQPQHF
TRBV11-2 CASSLFDSPQGDTQYF